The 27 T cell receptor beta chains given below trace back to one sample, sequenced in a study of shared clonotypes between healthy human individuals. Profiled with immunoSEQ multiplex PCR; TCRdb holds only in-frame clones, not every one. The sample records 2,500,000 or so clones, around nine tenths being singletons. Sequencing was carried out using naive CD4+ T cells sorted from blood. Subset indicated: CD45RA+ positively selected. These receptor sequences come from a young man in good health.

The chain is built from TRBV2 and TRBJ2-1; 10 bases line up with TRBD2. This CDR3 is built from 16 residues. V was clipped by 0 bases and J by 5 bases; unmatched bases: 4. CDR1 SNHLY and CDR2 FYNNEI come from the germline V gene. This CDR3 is CASSEAGTSVNNEQFF. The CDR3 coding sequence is TGTGCCAGCAGTGAAGCGGGGACTAGCGTGAACAATGAGCAGTTCTTC.

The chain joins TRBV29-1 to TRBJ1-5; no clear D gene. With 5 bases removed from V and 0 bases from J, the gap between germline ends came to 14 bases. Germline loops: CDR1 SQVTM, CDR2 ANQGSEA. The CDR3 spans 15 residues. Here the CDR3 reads CSVSVGTGSNQPQHF. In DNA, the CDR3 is TGCAGCGTTTCGGTAGGTACCGGTAGCAATCAGCCCCAGCATTTT.

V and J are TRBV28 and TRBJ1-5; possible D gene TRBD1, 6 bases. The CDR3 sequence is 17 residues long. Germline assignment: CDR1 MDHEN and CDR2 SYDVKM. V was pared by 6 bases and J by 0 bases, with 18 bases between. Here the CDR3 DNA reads TGTGCCAGCAGGACCGGGACAACGCCGTATAGCAATCAGCCCCAGCATTTT. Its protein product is CASRTGTTPYSNQPQHF.

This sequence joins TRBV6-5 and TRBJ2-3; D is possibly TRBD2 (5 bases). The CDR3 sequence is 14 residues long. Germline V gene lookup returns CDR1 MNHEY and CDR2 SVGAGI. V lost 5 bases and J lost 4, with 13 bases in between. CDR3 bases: TGTGCCAGCAGTCATACCGCTAGCTCAGATACGCAGTATTTT. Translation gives CASSHTASSDTQYF.

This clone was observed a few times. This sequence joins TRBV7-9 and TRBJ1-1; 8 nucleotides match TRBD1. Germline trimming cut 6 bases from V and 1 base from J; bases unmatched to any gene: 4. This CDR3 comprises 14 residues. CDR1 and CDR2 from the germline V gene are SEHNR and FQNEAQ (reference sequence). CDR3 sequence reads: CASSWGQENTEAFF. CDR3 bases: TGTGCCAGCAGTTGGGGACAGGAGAACACTGAAGCTTTCTTT. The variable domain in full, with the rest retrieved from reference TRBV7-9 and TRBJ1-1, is DTGVSQNPRHKITKRGQNVTFRCDPISEHNRLYWYRQTLGQGPEFLTYFQNEAQLEKSRLLSDRFSAERPKGSFSTLEIQRTEQGDSAMYLCASSWGQENTEAFFGQGTRLTVV.

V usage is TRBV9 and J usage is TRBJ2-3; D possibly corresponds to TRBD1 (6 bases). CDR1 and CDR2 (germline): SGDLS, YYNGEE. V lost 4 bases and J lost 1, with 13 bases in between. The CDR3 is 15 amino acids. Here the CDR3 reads CASSIRQVGTDTQYF. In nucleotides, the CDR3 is TGTGCCAGCAGCATTAGACAGGTAGGCACAGATACGCAGTATTTT.

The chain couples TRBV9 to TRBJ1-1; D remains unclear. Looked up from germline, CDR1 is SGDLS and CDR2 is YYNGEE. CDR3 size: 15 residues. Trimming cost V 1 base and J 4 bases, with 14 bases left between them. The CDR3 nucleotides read TGTGCCAGCAGCGTACAATGGGCGCCGGGCACTGAAGCTTTCTTT. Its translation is CASSVQWAPGTEAFF.

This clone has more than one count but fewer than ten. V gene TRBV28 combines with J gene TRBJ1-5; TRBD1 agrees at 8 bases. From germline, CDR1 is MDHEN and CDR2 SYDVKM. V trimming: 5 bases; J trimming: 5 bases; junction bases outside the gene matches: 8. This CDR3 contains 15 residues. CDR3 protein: CASSATGVRDQPQHF. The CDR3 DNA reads TGTGCCAGCAGTGCGACAGGGGTGAGGGATCAGCCCCAGCATTTT.

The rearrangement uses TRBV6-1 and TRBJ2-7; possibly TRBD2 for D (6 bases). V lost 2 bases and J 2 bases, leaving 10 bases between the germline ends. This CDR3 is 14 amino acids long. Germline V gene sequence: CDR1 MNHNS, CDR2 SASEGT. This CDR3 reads CASSEWGDAYEQYF. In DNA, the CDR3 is TGTGCCAGCAGTGAATGGGGGGATGCCTACGAGCAGTACTTC.

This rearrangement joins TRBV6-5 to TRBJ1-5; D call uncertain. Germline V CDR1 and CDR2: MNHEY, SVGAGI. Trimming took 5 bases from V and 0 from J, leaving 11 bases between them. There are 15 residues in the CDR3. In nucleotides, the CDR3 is TGTGCCAGCAGTCCGGCCCTATATAGCAATCAGCCCCAGCATTTT. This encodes CASSPALYSNQPQHF.

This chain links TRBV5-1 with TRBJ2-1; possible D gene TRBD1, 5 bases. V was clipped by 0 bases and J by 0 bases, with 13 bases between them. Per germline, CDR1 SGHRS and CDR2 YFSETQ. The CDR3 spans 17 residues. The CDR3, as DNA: TGCGCCAGCAGCTTGGGGGGCAGTGCTAGCTCCTACAATGAGCAGTTCTTC. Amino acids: CASSLGGSASSYNEQFF.

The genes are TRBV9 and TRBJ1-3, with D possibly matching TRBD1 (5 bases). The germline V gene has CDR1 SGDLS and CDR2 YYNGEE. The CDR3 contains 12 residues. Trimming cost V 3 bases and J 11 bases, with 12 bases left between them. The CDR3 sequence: CASSEMGRAIYF. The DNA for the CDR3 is TGTGCCAGCAGCGAAATGGGCAGGGCCATATATTTT.

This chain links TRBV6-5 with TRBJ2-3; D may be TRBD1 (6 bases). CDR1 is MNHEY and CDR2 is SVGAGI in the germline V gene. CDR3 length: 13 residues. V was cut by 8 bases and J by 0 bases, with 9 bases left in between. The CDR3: CASSGQSTDTQYF. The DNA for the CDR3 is TGTGCCAGCTCGGGACAAAGCACAGATACGCAGTATTTT.

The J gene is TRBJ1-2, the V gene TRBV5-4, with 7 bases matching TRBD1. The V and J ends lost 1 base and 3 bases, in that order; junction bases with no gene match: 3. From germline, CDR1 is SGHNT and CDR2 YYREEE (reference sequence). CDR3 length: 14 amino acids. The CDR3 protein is CASSLPGTDYGYTF. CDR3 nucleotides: TGTGCCAGCAGCTTGCCGGGGACAGACTATGGCTACACCTTC.

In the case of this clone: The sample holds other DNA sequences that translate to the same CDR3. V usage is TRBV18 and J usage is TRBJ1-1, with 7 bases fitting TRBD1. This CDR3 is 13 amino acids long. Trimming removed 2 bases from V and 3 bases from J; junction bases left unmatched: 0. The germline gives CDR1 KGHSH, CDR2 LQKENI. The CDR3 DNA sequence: TGTGCCAGCTCACCAGACAGGGACACTGAAGCTTTCTTT. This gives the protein CASSPDRDTEAFF.

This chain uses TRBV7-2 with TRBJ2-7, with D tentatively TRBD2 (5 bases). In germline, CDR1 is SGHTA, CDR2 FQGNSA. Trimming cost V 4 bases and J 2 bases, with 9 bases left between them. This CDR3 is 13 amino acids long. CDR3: CASSSAAPYEQYF. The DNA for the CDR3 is TGTGCCAGCAGCTCAGCGGCCCCCTACGAGCAGTACTTC.

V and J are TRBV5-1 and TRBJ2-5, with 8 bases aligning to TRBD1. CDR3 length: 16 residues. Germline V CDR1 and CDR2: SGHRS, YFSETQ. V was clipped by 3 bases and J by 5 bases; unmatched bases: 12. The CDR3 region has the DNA TGCGCCAGCAGCTCCCAAAGGACAGGGTGGCGGGAGACCCAGTACTTC. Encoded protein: CASSSQRTGWRETQYF. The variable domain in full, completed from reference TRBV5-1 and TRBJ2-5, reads KAGVTQTPRYLIKTRGQQVTLSCSPISGHRSVSWYQQTPGQGLQFLFEYFSETQRNKGNFPGRFSGRQFSNSRSEMNVSTLELGDSALYLCASSSQRTGWRETQYFGPGTRLLVL.

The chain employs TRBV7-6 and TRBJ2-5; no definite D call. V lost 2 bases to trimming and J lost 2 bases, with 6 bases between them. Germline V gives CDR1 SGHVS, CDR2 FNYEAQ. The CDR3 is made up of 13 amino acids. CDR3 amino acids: CASSLSGQETQYF. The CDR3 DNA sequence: TGTGCCAGCAGCTTATCCGGGCAAGAGACCCAGTACTTC.

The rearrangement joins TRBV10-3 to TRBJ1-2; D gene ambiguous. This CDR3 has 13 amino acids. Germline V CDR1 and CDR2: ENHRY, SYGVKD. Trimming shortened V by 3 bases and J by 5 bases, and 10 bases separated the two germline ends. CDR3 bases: TGTGCCATCAGTGACAGTTTTGGGTATGGCTACACCTTC. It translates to CAISDSFGYGYTF.

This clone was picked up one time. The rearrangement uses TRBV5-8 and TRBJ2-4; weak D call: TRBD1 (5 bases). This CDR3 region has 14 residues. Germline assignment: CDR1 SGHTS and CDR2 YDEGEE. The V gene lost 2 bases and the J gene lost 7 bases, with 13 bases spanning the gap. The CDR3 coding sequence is TGTGCCAGCAGCTTATCAGGGCCTCAGAACATTCAGTACTTC. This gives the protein CASSLSGPQNIQYF.

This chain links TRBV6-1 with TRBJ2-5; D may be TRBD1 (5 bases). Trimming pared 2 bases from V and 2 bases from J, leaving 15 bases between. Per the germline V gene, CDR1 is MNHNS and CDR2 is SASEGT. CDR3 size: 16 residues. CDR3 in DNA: TGTGCCAGCAGTGAATGGGCAGGGATTTCTCAAGAGACCCAGTACTTC. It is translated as CASSEWAGISQETQYF.

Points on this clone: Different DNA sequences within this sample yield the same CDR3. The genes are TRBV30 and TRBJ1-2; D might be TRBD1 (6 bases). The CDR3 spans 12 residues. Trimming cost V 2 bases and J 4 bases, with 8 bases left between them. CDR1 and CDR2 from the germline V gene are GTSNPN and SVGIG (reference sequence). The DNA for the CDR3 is TGTGCCTGGAGTACAGGGTCCTATGGCTACACCTTC. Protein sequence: CAWSTGSYGYTF.

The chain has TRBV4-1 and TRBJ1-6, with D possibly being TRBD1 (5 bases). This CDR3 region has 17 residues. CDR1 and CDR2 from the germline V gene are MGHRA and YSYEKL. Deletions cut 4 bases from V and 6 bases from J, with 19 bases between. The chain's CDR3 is CASSPGLRGVGNSPLHF. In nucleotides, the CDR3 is TGCGCCAGCAGCCCTGGGCTTCGGGGGGTTGGTAATTCACCCCTCCACTTT.

As DNA, the CDR3 is TGCAGCGTTCACTCCGGGAGCCCTGGGGCCAACGTCCTGACTTTC. Protein: CSVHSGSPGANVLTF. The V call is TRBV29-1, the J call TRBJ2-6; weak D call: TRBD2 (6 bases). V lost 5 bases and J lost 2, with 13 bases in between. Germline CDR1 and CDR2: SQVTM and ANQGSEA. This CDR3 has 15 amino acids.

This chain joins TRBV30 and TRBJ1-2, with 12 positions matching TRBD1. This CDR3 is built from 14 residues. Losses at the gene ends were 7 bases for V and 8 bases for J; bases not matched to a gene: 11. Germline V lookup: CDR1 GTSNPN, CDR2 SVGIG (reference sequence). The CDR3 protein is CAFLPGQGAPGYTF. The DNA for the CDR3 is TGTGCCTTTTTACCGGGACAGGGGGCACCGGGCTACACCTTC.

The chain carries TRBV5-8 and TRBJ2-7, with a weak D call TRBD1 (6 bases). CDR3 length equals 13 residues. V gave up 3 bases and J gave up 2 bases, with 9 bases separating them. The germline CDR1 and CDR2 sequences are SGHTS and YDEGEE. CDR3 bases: TGTGCCAGCAGCTACTGGACAGCCTACGAGCAGTACTTC. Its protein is CASSYWTAYEQYF.

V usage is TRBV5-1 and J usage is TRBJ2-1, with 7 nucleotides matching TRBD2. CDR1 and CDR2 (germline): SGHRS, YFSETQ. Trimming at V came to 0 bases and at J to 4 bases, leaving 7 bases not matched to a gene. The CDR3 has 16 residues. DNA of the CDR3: TGCGCCAGCAGCTTGGTTTCTAGCGGAAAATACAATGAGCAGTTCTTC. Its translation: CASSLVSSGKYNEQFF.